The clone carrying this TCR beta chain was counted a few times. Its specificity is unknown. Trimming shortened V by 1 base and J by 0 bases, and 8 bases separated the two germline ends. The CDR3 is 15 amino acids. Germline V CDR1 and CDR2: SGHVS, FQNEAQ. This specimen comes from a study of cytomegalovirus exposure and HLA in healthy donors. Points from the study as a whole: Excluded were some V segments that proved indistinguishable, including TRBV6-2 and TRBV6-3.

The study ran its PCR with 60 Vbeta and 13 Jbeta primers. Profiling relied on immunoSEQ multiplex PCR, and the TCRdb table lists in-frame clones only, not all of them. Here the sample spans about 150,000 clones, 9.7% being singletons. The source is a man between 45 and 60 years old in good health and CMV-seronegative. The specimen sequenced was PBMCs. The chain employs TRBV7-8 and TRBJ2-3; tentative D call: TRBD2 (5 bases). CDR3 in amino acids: CASSLDGKSTDTQYF. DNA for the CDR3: TGTGCCAGCAGCTTAGACGGGAAAAGCACAGATACGCAGTATTTT.